This TCR beta chain was documented in a study of T cells after yellow fever vaccination. Across the whole study: Fractions of low cell number were prepared using SMART-Seq v4 Ultra Low Input.

Study-level findings and limits: Booster sampling recovered most clones from primary vaccination (around 97% CD4, around 90% CD8). The secondary response peaked faster, at day 5 versus 15, but was weaker.

This clonotype was picked up many times. The antigen remains undetermined. This CDR3 is 12 amino acids long. V was clipped by 5 bases and J by 4 bases, with 5 bases between them. Making TCR cDNA involved 5'RACE template switching, which added UMIs and a universal primer site. TCRdb reprocessed the 5' RACE reads with MiXCR, giving one entry per CDR3 protein. This table holds 500,000 to 650,000 distinct CDR3 sequences, around an eighth found once. The input for sequencing was PBMCs, taken on the day of the yellow fever booster vaccination. This TCR derives from a man between 25 and 39 years old who received the YFV17D yellow fever vaccine. The J gene is TRBJ1-4, the V gene TRBV12-3 or TRBV12-4; D is unresolved. This CDR3 reads CASSRYNEKLFF. In DNA form, the CDR3 reads TGTGCCAGCAGTCGATATAATGAAAAACTGTTTTTT.